This T cell receptor (beta chain) was profiled in a study of blood T cell repertoires in COVID-19. The study recruited people aged 18 to 89 years across about two dozen US areas. Method: immunoSEQ multiplex PCR; TCRdb's copy keeps in-frame clones and lacks some. Of some 170,000 clones detected, roughly nine tenths appear once; the ten largest clones hold roughly 1.2%. Germline-derived CDR1 and CDR2 are MNHEY and SMNVEV (reference sequence). J was trimmed by 4 bases and V by 2 bases; bases with no gene match: 12. The CDR3 totals 18 residues. The chain combines TRBV27 with TRBJ2-1; 9 bases fit TRBD2. Sequenced input: PBMCs or T cells enriched from blood (not recorded which). This clonotype was sampled from a human donor with acute COVID-19. The donor label of this sample is uncertain. CDR3 sequence reads: CASSLRRAGGHTYNEQFF. In nucleotides, the CDR3 is TGTGCCAGCAGTTTAAGGCGGGCGGGGGGGCATACATACAATGAGCAGTTCTTC.